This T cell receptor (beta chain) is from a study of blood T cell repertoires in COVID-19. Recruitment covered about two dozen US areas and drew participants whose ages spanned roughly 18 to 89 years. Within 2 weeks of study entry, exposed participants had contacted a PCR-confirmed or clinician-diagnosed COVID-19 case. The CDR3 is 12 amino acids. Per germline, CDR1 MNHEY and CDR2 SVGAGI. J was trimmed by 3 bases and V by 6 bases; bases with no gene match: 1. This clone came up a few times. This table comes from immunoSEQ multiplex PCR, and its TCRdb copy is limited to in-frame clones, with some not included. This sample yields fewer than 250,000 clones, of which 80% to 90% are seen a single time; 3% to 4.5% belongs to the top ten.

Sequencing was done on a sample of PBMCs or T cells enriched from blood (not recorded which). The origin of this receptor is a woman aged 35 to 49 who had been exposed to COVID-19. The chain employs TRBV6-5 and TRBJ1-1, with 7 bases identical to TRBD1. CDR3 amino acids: CASSTGDTEAFF. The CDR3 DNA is TGTGCCAGCAGCACAGGGGACACTGAAGCTTTCTTT.